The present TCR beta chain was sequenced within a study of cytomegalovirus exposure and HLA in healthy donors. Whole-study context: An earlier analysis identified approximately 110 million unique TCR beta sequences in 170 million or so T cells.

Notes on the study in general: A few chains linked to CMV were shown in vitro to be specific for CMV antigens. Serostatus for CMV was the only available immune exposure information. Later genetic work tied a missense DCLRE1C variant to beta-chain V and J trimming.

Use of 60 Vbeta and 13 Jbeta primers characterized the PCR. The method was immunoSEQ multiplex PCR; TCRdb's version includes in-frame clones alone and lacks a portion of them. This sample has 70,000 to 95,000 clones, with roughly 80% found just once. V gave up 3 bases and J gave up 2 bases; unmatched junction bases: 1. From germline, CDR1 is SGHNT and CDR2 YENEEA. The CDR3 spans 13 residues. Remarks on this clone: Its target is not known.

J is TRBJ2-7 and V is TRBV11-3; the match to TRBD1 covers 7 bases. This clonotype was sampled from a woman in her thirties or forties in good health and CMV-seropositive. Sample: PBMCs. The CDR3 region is CASSFGTAYEQYF. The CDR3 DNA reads TGTGCCAGCAGCTTCGGGACAGCCTACGAGCAGTACTTC.